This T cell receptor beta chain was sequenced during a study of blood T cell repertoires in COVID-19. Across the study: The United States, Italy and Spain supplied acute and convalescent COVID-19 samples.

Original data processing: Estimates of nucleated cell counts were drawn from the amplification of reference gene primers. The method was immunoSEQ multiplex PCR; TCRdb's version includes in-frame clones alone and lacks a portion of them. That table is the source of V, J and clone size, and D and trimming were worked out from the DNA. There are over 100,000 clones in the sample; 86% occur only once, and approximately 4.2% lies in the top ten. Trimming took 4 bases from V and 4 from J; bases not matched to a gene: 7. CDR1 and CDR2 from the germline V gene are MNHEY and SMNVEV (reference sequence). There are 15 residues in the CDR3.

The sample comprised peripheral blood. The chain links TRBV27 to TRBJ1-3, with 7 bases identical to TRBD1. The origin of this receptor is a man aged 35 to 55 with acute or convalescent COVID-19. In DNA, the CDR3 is TGTGCCAGCAGTTCCCACACAGGGGTCGGAAACACCATATATTTT. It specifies CASSSHTGVGNTIYF.